This TCR beta chain appears in the sequencing data of a study of blood T cell repertoires in COVID-19. Study-wide context: Samples taken during acute and convalescent COVID-19 were collected in the United States, Italy and Spain. In each case, the material was cDNA or gDNA derived from T cells, B-cell-depleted T cells, or PBMCs.

In the authors' methods: Estimation of nucleated cell counts was performed using reference gene primer amplification. Clones were read by immunoSEQ multiplex PCR, and TCRdb kept only the in-frame ones, dropping some. D and trimming were read from the DNA, whereas the V and J calls and clone size are those reported in that table. The sample consists of roughly 100,000 clones, roughly 89% of them appearing once. This CDR3 has 15 residues. Germline V lookup: CDR1 MNHEY, CDR2 SVGAGI. V shed 2 bases and J shed 0 bases, with 5 bases lying between them. The sequence was collected from a woman older than 75 with active COVID-19. V gene TRBV6-5 combines with J gene TRBJ2-6; D is unresolved. Sequences were obtained from peripheral blood. In nucleotides, the CDR3 is TGTGCCAGCAGTTACCACACCTCTGGGGCCAACGTCCTGACTTTC. Protein: CASSYHTSGANVLTF.